This TCR beta chain was identified during a study of blood T cell repertoires in COVID-19. Study background: Whether acute or convalescent, the COVID-19 samples came from the United States, Italy and Spain. PBMCs, B-cell-depleted T cells, or T cells were the source of the cDNA or gDNA that made up the material.

In the study's own analysis: From reference gene primer amplification, estimates of nucleated cell counts were derived. Some clones are missing from TCRdb's copy, which holds only in-frame ones; the method was immunoSEQ multiplex PCR. V, J and clone size were drawn from that table, and D and trimming were deduced from the DNA. The data show 170,000 or so clones, around nine tenths seen once. This clone was counted a few times. The sample was peripheral blood. The receptor was derived from a woman aged 18 to 35 who had recovered from COVID-19.

The CDR3 region is CASSLAYREYGYTF. CDR3 in DNA: TGTGCCAGCAGCTTGGCCTACAGGGAATATGGCTACACCTTC. The rearrangement uses TRBV5-6 and TRBJ1-2; a weak D match, TRBD1 (6 bases). V lost 0 bases, J lost 5 bases, and 11 bases lay in between. Germline loops: CDR1 SGHDT, CDR2 YYEEEE. The CDR3 extends over 14 amino acids. Full variable domain (remainder filled in from reference TRBV5-6 and TRBJ1-2): DAGVTQSPTHLIKTRGQQVTLRCSPKSGHDTVSWYQQALGQGPQFIFQYYEEEERQRGNFPDRFSGHQFPNYSSELNVNALLLGDSALYLCASSLAYREYGYTFGSGTRLTVV.